These 26 T cell receptor beta chains originate from one sample sequenced in a study of CXCR3-negative and CXCR3-positive naive CD8 T cells. Overall study results and limits: CXCR3-expressing naive cells carried TRB CDR3s more hydrophobic than those of CXCR3-negative naive cells.

No antigen has been identified for these receptors. cDNA libraries for TRB were generated by 5' RACE incorporating UMI labels. TCRdb re-called the 5' RACE reads; every CDR3 protein appears as one record, without DNA. Its listing shows 60,000 to 70,000 distinct CDR3 sequences. What was sequenced was naive CXCR3+ CD8+ T cells from blood. The subset was: CD45RO-CCR7+CD27+CD95- naive CD8+ T cells expressing CXCR3 (TNR3+). The receptor set was obtained from a human donor in good health. Some clones in this sample may be carry-over from other donors' samples.

The chain recombines TRBV6-2 or TRBV6-3 with TRBJ2-1; the D call of TRBD2 rests on TCRdb alone, since no DNA is present to check it. CDR1 is MNHEY, CDR2 SVGEGT, per germline. This CDR3 spans 16 amino acids. The CDR3: CASSYSAVPKYNEQFF.

The chain has TRBV4-3 and TRBJ2-1. In germline, CDR1 is LGHNA, CDR2 YSLEER. The CDR3 sequence is 14 residues long. The chain's CDR3 is CASSQDRRYNEQFF.

The chain links TRBV3-1 to TRBJ1-1. Germline CDR1 reads LGHDT; CDR2 reads YNNKEL (reference sequence). CDR3 size: 17 residues. CDR3 in amino acids: CASSQPSLGVGNTEAFF.

The chain carries TRBV5-1 and TRBJ2-3. The CDR3 is 15 residues long. Germline CDR1 and CDR2: SGHRS and YFSETQ. The CDR3 loop is CASSLGRSNTDTQYF.

The rearrangement uses TRBV6-2 or TRBV6-3 and TRBJ2-2. Germline V gives CDR1 MNHEY, CDR2 SVGEGT. This CDR3 contains 11 residues. This chain's CDR3 is CASGLAGELFF.

The rearrangement links TRBV7-6 to TRBJ2-7; TCRdb designates TRBD2, a call that cannot be tested without DNA. This CDR3 comprises 11 residues. Germline V gene lookup returns CDR1 SGHVS and CDR2 FNYEAQ. The CDR3: CASSEGYEQYF.

The chain carries TRBV7-2 and TRBJ2-7; TCRdb selects TRBD1, and the lack of DNA leaves this call unchecked. The CDR3 has 15 amino acids. Germline-derived CDR1 and CDR2 are SGHTA and FQGNSA. The CDR3 loop is CASSLVPQGTNEQYF.

This sequence joins TRBV12-3 or TRBV12-4 and TRBJ2-2; TCRdb designates TRBD1, a call that cannot be tested without DNA. The CDR3 covers 16 residues. CDR3 sequence reads: CASSSPTAPNTGELFF.

The chain uses TRBV19 and TRBJ2-7; TCRdb's D call, TRBD1, is unchecked because there is no DNA. This CDR3 has 17 residues. Germline lookup yields CDR1 LNHDA and CDR2 SQIVND (reference sequence). CDR3 sequence reads: CASSPSGTGVRLYEQYF. Filled out from reference TRBV19 and TRBJ2-7, the complete variable domain reads DGGITQSPKYLFRKEGQNVTLSCEQNLNHDAMYWYRQDPGQGLRLIYYSQIVNDFQKGDIAEGYSVSREKKESFPLTVTSAQKNPTAFYLCASSPSGTGVRLYEQYFGPGTRLTVT.

This chain connects TRBV6-2 or TRBV6-3 to TRBJ1-1; lacking DNA, the TRBD1 call made by TCRdb goes unchecked. The CDR3 sequence is 16 residues long. Germline loops: CDR1 MNHEY, CDR2 SVGEGT. CDR3 amino acids: CASSYLGGNRGTEAFF.

V is TRBV7-8 and J is TRBJ2-1; TCRdb returns TRBD1, unconfirmable since there is no DNA. In germline, CDR1 is SGHVS, CDR2 FQNEAQ. The CDR3 is made up of 16 amino acids. This CDR3 reads CASSLATGPTGDEQFF. The full variable domain, completed using reference TRBV7-8 and TRBJ2-1, is GAGVSQSPRYKVAKRGQDVALRCDPISGHVSLFWYQQALGQGPEFLTYFQNEAQLDKSGLPSDRFFAERPEGSVSTLKIQRTQQEDSAVYLCASSLATGPTGDEQFFGPGTRLTVL.

The chain recombines TRBV14 with TRBJ1-2; TCRdb proposes TRBD1, but this gene call is untestable without DNA. This CDR3 is built from 17 residues. Germline loops: CDR1 SGHDN, CDR2 FVKESK. The CDR3 loop reads CASSQESVDKGGFGYTF.

The V gene is TRBV7-2, the J gene TRBJ2-1; the TCRdb D gene call, TRBD2, has no DNA to confirm it. The CDR3 is 15 residues long. The germline V gene has CDR1 SGHTA and CDR2 FQGNSA. The CDR3: CASSFRRGEYNEQFF.

This chain joins TRBV5-1 and TRBJ2-7; TCRdb gives TRBD2 as the D gene, but with no DNA this cannot be confirmed. The CDR3 has 15 residues. The V gene's germline CDR1 is SGHRS and CDR2 YFSETQ. The CDR3 sequence: CASSFYSGGVVEQYF.

V gene TRBV7-2 combines with J gene TRBJ2-3; TCRdb indicates TRBD2, and absent DNA this call remains unverified. The CDR3 is made up of 14 amino acids. Germline CDR1 SGHTA, CDR2 FQGNSA. The CDR3 sequence is CASSNRVSGDTQYF.

The V and J genes are TRBV7-6 and TRBJ2-7. CDR1 is SGHVS, CDR2 FNYEAQ, per germline. The CDR3 sequence is 14 residues long. This CDR3 is CASSPYRSTYEQYF. Filled out from reference TRBV7-6 and TRBJ2-7, the complete variable domain reads GAGVSQSPRYKVTKRGQDVALRCDPISGHVSLYWYRQALGQGPEFLTYFNYEAQQDKSGLPNDRFSAERPEGSISTLTIQRTEQRDSAMYRCASSPYRSTYEQYFGPGTRLTVT.

The V gene is TRBV7-2, the J gene TRBJ2-7; no DNA is available, so the TRBD2 call from TCRdb remains unchecked. Germline V CDR1 and CDR2: SGHTA, FQGNSA. The CDR3 length is 16 residues. The CDR3 region is CASSPRTSGGLGEQYF.

J is TRBJ2-5 and V is TRBV3-1; the D call of TRBD1 rests on TCRdb alone, since no DNA is present to check it. Germline CDR1 is LGHDT and CDR2 is YNNKEL (reference sequence). The CDR3 consists of 15 residues. The CDR3 region is CASSQRDTSQETQYF.

The gene calls are TRBV6-5 and TRBJ2-7. The CDR3 runs 12 residues. Germline V CDR1 and CDR2: MNHEY, SVGAGI. This CDR3 is CASSLPDDEQYF.

The rearrangement uses TRBV4-3 and TRBJ2-1. Germline V gene lookup returns CDR1 LGHNA and CDR2 YSLEER. This CDR3 has 17 amino acids. CDR3 region: CASSQESWLASYNEQFF.

The chain is built from TRBV4-1 and TRBJ2-1; TCRdb gives TRBD2 as the D gene, but with no DNA this cannot be confirmed. CDR3 length equals 16 residues. Germline CDR1 is MGHRA and CDR2 is YSYEKL. Here the CDR3 reads CASSQGTSGGRNEQFF.

This chain connects TRBV19 to TRBJ2-7; TCRdb's D gene call, TRBD1, goes unchecked for lack of DNA. The CDR3 is 11 residues long. Germline V gene data show CDR1 as LNHDA and CDR2 as SQIVND (reference sequence). CDR3 sequence: CASQGANEQYF.

This chain links TRBV7-3 with TRBJ2-6; TCRdb's assignment of TRBD2 cannot be checked, as there is no DNA. The CDR3 is 16 residues long. The germline gives CDR1 SGHTA, CDR2 FQGTGA. This chain's CDR3 is CASSLGLISGANVLTF.

V gene TRBV10-3 combines with J gene TRBJ2-3; TCRdb returns TRBD1, unconfirmable since there is no DNA. The CDR3 totals 14 residues. Germline values: CDR1 ENHRY, CDR2 SYGVKD. The CDR3: CAISKDPEVDTQYF.

The genes are TRBV7-6 and TRBJ1-1; the D gene TCRdb calls, TRBD1, cannot be checked with no DNA. Germline assignment: CDR1 SGHVS and CDR2 FNYEAQ. The CDR3 contains 19 residues. The CDR3 sequence: CASSSLRGDRGRGNTEAFF.

The gene calls are TRBV20-1 and TRBJ1-2; with no DNA, the TCRdb D assignment of TRBD1 cannot be verified. Germline V gives CDR1 DFQATT, CDR2 SNEGSKA (reference sequence). CDR3 length equals 15 residues. CDR3 region: CSARTFEGQGLGYTF.